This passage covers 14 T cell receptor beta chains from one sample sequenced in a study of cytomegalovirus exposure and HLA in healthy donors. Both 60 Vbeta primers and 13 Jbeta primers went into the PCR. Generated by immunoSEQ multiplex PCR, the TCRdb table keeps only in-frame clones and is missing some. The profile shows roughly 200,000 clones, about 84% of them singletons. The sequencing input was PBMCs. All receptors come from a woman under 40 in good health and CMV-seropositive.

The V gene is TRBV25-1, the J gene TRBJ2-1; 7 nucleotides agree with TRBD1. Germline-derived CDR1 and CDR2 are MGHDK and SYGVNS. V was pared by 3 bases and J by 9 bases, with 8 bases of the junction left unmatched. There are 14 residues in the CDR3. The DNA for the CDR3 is TGTGCCAGCAGTGATTCGAGGGGGCTCTCTGAGCAGTTCTTC. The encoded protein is CASSDSRGLSEQFF.

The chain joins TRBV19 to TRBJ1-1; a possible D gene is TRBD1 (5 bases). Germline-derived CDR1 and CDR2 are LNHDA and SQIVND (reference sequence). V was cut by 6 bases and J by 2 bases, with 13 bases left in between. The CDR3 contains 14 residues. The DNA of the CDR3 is TGTGCCAGTAGATCGGGGGGAGAAAACACTGAAGCTTTCTTT. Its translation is CASRSGGENTEAFF.

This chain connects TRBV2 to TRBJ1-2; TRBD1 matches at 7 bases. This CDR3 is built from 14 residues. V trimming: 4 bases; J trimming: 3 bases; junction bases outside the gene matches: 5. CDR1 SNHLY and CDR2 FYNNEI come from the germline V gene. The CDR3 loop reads CASSAGTAHYGYTF. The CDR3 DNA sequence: TGTGCCAGCAGTGCCGGGACAGCCCACTATGGCTACACCTTC. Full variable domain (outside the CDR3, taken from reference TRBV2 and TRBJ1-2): EPEVTQTPSHQVTQMGQEVILRCVPISNHLYFYWYRQILGQKVEFLVSFYNNEISEKSEIFDDQFSVERPDGSNFTLKIRSTKLEDSAMYFCASSAGTAHYGYTFGSGTRLTVV.

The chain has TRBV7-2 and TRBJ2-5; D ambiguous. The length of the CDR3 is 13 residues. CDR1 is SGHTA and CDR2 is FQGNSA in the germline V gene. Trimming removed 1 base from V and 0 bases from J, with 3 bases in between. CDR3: CASSLVYQETQYF. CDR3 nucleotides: TGTGCCAGCAGCTTAGTCTACCAAGAGACCCAGTACTTC. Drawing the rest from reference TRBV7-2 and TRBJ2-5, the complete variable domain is GAGVSQSPSNKVTEKGKDVELRCDPISGHTALYWYRQSLGQGLEFLIYFQGNSAPDKSGLPSDRFSAERTGGSVSTLTIQRTQQEDSAVYLCASSLVYQETQYFGPGTRLLVL.

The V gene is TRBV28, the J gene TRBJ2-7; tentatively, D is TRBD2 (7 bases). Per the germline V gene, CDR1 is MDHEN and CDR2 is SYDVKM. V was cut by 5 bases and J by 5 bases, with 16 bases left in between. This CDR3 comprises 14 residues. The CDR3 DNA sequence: TGTGCCAGCAGTCCTCCTCGCGGGGGCCACGAGCAGTACTTC. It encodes CASSPPRGGHEQYF. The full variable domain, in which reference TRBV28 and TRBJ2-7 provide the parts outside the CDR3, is DVKVTQSSRYLVKRTGEKVFLECVQDMDHENMFWYRQDPGLGLRLIYFSYDVKMKEKGDIPEGYSVSREKKERFSLILESASTNQTSMYLCASSPPRGGHEQYFGPGTRLTVT.

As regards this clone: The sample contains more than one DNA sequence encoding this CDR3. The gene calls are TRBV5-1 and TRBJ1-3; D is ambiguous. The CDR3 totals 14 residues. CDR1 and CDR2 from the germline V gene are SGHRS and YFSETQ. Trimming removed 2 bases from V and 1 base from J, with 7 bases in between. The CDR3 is CASSLGGSGNTIYF. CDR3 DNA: TGCGCCAGCAGCTTAGGAGGGTCTGGAAACACCATATATTTT.

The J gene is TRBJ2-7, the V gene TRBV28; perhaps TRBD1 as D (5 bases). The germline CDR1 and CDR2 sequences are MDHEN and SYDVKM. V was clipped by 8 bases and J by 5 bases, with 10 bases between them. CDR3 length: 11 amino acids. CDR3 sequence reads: CASQDIDEQYF. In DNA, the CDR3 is TGTGCCAGCCAGGACATTGACGAGCAGTACTTC.

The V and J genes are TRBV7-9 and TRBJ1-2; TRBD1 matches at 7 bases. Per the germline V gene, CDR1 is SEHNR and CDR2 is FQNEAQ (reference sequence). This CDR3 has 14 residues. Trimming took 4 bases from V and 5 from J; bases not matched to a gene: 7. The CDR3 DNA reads TGTGCCAGCAGCTCCACCGGGACAGAGTATGGCTACACCTTC. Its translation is CASSSTGTEYGYTF.

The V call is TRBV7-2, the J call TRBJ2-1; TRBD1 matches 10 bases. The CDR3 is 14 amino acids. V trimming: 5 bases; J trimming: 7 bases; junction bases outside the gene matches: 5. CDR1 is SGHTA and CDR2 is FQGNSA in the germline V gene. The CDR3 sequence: CASSRQGAQNEQFF. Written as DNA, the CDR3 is TGTGCCAGCAGCCGACAGGGGGCGCAGAATGAGCAGTTCTTC.

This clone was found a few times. CDR3: CAWGKGAREPSGSYEQYF. CDR3 in DNA: TGTGCCTGGGGTAAAGGGGCAAGAGAACCTAGTGGCTCCTACGAGCAGTACTTC. The gene calls are TRBV30 and TRBJ2-7, with D possibly being TRBD1 (5 bases). V gave up 5 bases and J gave up 0 bases, with 26 bases separating them. In germline, CDR1 is GTSNPN, CDR2 SVGIG (reference sequence). This CDR3 region has 18 residues.

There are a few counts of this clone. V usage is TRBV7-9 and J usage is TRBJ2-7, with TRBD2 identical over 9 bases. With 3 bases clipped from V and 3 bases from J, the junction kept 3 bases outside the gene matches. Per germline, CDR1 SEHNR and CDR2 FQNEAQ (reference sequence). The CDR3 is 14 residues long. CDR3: CASSFKTSGYEQYF. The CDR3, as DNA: TGTGCCAGCAGCTTTAAGACTAGCGGCTACGAGCAGTACTTC. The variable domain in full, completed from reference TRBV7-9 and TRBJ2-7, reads DTGVSQNPRHKITKRGQNVTFRCDPISEHNRLYWYRQTLGQGPEFLTYFQNEAQLEKSRLLSDRFSAERPKGSFSTLEIQRTEQGDSAMYLCASSFKTSGYEQYFGPGTRLTVT.

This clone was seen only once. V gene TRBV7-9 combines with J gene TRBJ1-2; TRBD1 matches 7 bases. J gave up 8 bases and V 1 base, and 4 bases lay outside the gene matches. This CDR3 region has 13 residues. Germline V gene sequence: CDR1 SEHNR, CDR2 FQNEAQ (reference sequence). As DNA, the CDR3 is TGTGCCAGCAGCTTAGAAGGGACAGAAGGCTACACCTTC. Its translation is CASSLEGTEGYTF. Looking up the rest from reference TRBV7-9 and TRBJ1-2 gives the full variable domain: DTGVSQNPRHKITKRGQNVTFRCDPISEHNRLYWYRQTLGQGPEFLTYFQNEAQLEKSRLLSDRFSAERPKGSFSTLEIQRTEQGDSAMYLCASSLEGTEGYTFGSGTRLTVV.

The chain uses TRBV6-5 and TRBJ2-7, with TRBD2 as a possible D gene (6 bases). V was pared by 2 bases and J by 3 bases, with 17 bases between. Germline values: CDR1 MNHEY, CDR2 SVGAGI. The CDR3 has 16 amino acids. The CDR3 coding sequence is TGTGCCAGCAGTTACAAGTCGGCTGAGACTAGCTACGAGCAGTACTTC. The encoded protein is CASSYKSAETSYEQYF.

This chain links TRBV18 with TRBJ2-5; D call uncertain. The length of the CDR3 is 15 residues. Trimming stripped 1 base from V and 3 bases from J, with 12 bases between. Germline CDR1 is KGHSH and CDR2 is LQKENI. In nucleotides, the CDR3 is TGTGCCAGCTCACCACTTCGAAGCGTTGAAGAGACCCAGTACTTC. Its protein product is CASSPLRSVEETQYF. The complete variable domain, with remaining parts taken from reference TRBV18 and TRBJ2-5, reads NAGVMQNPRHLVRRRGQEARLRCSPMKGHSHVYWYRQLPEEGLKFMVYLQKENIIDESGMPKERFSAEFPKEGPSILRIQQVVRGDSAAYFCASSPLRSVEETQYFGPGTRLLVL.